Here is one T cell receptor (beta chain) with its context. Its specificity is not known. A much bigger clone sits one base away, suggesting this may be a read error. This entry comes from a study of T cell repertoires in cytomegalovirus infection. Study-level background: In public TCR beta signatures, there were indications of both CMV infection and matching HLA type.

Study-wide points: HLA-C-restricted CMV clonotypes gave the most frequent clonotype in two of eight donors. Cumulative public TCR beta family frequency identified CMV carriers with the relevant HLA.

Via MiXCR, TCRdb re-called the reads, giving one row per CDR3 protein. The sample yields hundreds of thousands of distinct CDR3 sequences, roughly 30% seen once. Sequencing was done on a sample of PBMCs. This receptor was obtained from a human donor in good health (CMV status not recorded). Some clones in this sample may be carry-over from other donors' samples.

Here the CDR3 DNA reads TGTGCCAGCAGCTTAGCTCTGAGGGTGGAAGAGACCCAGTACTTC. The encoded protein is CASSLALRVEETQYF. V and J are TRBV7-6 and TRBJ2-5; weak D call: TRBD2 (5 bases). V lost 0 bases and J lost 3, with 11 bases in between. Per germline, CDR1 SGHVS and CDR2 FNYEAQ. The CDR3 contains 15 residues.